This is a list of T cell receptor beta chains from one sample in a study of human T cells and chemical hapten exposure. TCRdb reprocessed the RACE reads via MiXCR and lists one record per CDR3 protein. This sample carries 100,000 or so distinct CDR3 sequences, 11% of them seen once, and the ten largest clones take around 2.2%. The specimen was whole blood, collected in connection with sensitization to the hapten diphenylcyclopropenone (DPC). These receptors were obtained from a man between 35 and 55 years old with alopecia areata. Some clones in this sample may be carry-over from other donors' samples. CDR3s include the opening cysteine and the closing phenylalanine or tryptophan. A D gene is named only where the DNA matches it firmly. Rows may omit the clone size; those that give it use once, few, many or a size class.

>TRBJ2-1|TRBV7-2|16|few|TRBD2
TGTGCCAGCAGCCGGCTAGCGGTTAGCTCCTACAATGAGCAGTTCTTC
CASSRLAVSSYNEQFF
>TRBJ2-2|TRBV7-2|15|NA|NA
TGTGCCAGCAGCACCGCGCGAGTGGGACCCGGGGAGCTGTTTTTT
CASSTARVGPGELFF
>TRBJ1-6|TRBV7-2|13|NA|NA
TGTGCCAGCGCAGGGGATCATAATTCACCCCTCCACTTT
CASAGDHNSPLHF
>TRBJ1-2|TRBV5-4|14|NA|NA
TGTGCCAGCAGCTTGGACAGGGATAGCTATGGCTACACCTTC
CASSLDRDSYGYTF
>TRBJ1-1|TRBV11-2|13|few|NA
TGTGCCAGCAGCTTCGACCGAGACACTGAAGCTTTCTTT
CASSFDRDTEAFF
>TRBJ1-5|TRBV6-5|14|many|TRBD1
TGTGCCAGCAGGCCACAGGGGATCGGTCAGCCCCAGCATTTT
CASRPQGIGQPQHF
>TRBJ1-1|TRBV30|13|NA|NA
TGTGCCTGGAGTGTTTCCAGGGCCACTGAAGCTTTCTTT
CAWSVSRATEAFF
>TRBJ2-7|TRBV7-2|16|few|NA
TGTGCCAGCAGCCCACGAGGGGGGGACAGCTCCTACGAGCAGTACTTC
CASSPRGGDSSYEQYF
>TRBJ2-3|TRBV20-1|15|NA|TRBD1
TGCAGTGCTGCCCGGGACAGGGTCGGTCGGGATACGCAGTATTTT
CSAARDRVGRDTQYF
>TRBJ2-3|TRBV6-1|16|NA|TRBD2
TGTGCCAGCAGTGGCAGGACTAGCGGGAGTTTAGACACGCAGTATTTT
CASSGRTSGSLDTQYF
>TRBJ1-5|TRBV20-1|12|NA|TRBD1
TGCAGTTCCGGGACAGGACGTCAGCCCCAGCATTTT
CSSGTGRQPQHF
>TRBJ2-1|TRBV4-2|16|many|TRBD2
TGTGCCAGCAGCCAATATAGCGGGAGCTCTAGGAATGAGCAGTTCTTC
CASSQYSGSSRNEQFF
>TRBJ1-2|TRBV12-3/TRBV12-4|11|NA|NA
TGTGCCAGCAGCCCCCTATATGGCTACACCTTC
CASSPLYGYTF
>TRBJ2-3|TRBV7-9|16|few|TRBD2
TGTGCCAGCAGCTTTCTTACAGCGGGAGTTGCAGATACGCAGTATTTT
CASSFLTAGVADTQYF
>TRBJ2-1|TRBV29-1|13|few|TRBD2
TGCAGCGTATGGACTAGCGGGAGGAGTGAGCAGTTCTTC
CSVWTSGRSEQFF
>TRBJ1-4|TRBV20-1|13|many|NA
TGCAGTGCCCCAGCAGGGTGGGGTGAAAAACTGTTTTTT
CSAPAGWGEKLFF
>TRBJ2-3|TRBV7-2|13|few|NA
TGTGCCAGCACGCGGGATTTGGTAGATACGCAGTATTTT
CASTRDLVDTQYF
>TRBJ1-5|TRBV6-1|14|NA|NA
TGTGCCAGCACCGCATCCAATAGCAATCAGCCCCAGCATTTT
CASTASNSNQPQHF
>TRBJ1-5|TRBV3-1|15|many|NA
TGTGCCAGCAGCCAAGATCCGGCGGCTAATCAGCCCCAGCATTTT
CASSQDPAANQPQHF
>TRBJ1-3|TRBV18|16|few|NA
TGTGCCAGCTCACCCAAATCGCCAGCCCCTGGAAACACCATATATTTT
CASSPKSPAPGNTIYF
>TRBJ1-1|TRBV7-9|16|many|NA
TGTGCCAGCAGCTTAGGGGTCAGGGAATGGGGCACTGAAGCTTTCTTT
CASSLGVREWGTEAFF
>TRBJ2-5|TRBV5-5|16|few|NA
TGTGCCAGCAGCTTGGAGGTCAGCAGGACCCAAGAGACCCAGTACTTC
CASSLEVSRTQETQYF
>TRBJ2-3|TRBV12-3/TRBV12-4|14|NA|NA
TGTGCCAGCAGACCTCGCGGGGGCTCTGATACGCAGTATTTT
CASRPRGGSDTQYF
>TRBJ2-3|TRBV20-1|16|few|TRBD2
TGCAGTGCTAGACCTTGGACTAGCGGGAGGGCAGATACGCAGTATTTT
CSARPWTSGRADTQYF
>TRBJ2-3|TRBV20-1|16|few|TRBD2
TGCAGTGCCGGCGGAACTAGCGGGAGGGCCTCAGATACGCAGTATTTT
CSAGGTSGRASDTQYF
>TRBJ2-4|TRBV7-2|14|NA|NA
TGTGCCAGCAGCCAGGACGGGCGGCGGAACATTCAGTACTTC
CASSQDGRRNIQYF
>TRBJ2-2|TRBV3-1|12|few|NA
TGTGCCAGCACCCGGGCCACCGGGGAGCTGTTTTTT
CASTRATGELFF
>TRBJ2-7|TRBV27|14|NA|NA
TGTGCCAGCAGCCCCAGCAGGGGTCCCTACGAGCAGTACTTC
CASSPSRGPYEQYF